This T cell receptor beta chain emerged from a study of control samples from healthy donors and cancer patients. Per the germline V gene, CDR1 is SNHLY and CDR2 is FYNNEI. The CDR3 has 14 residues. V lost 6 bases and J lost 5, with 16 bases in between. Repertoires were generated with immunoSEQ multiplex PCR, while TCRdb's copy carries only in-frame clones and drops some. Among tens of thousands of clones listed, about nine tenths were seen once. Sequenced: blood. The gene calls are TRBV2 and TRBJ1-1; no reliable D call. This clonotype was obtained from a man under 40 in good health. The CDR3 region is CASRDTTKPTEAFF. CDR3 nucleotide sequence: TGTGCCAGCAGGGATACGACAAAGCCTACTGAAGCTTTCTTT.